This TCR beta chain was identified in a study of shared clonotypes between healthy human individuals. Findings and limits, study-wide: Clonotypes shared by all four donors outscored non-shared clonotypes in generation probability. The authors sampled blood alone, and tissue repertoires likely differ.

Donors comprised only Caucasian adults living in Nashville, Tennessee. The CDR3 runs 16 residues. Trimming cost V 4 bases and J 1 base, with 14 bases left between them. CDR1 is SGHNT and CDR2 is YYREEE in the germline V gene (reference sequence). Libraries were prepared by immunoSEQ multiplex PCR; TCRdb keeps only in-frame clonotypes and omits some of them. The sample comprises some 1.5 million clones, under 99% of which are singletons, and around 0.47% rests with the top ten. Regarding this clone: What it binds is unknown.

Sequencing was done on a sample of naive CD4+ T cells sorted from blood. The subset was: CD45RA+ positively selected. The chain uses TRBV5-4 and TRBJ2-2; D possibly matches TRBD1 or TRBD2 (7 bases each). This receptor was obtained from a man aged 25 to 45 in good health. This chain's CDR3 is CASSPGGQVNTGELFF. Written as DNA, the CDR3 is TGTGCCAGCAGCCCGGGAGGACAGGTGAACACCGGGGAGCTGTTTTTT.